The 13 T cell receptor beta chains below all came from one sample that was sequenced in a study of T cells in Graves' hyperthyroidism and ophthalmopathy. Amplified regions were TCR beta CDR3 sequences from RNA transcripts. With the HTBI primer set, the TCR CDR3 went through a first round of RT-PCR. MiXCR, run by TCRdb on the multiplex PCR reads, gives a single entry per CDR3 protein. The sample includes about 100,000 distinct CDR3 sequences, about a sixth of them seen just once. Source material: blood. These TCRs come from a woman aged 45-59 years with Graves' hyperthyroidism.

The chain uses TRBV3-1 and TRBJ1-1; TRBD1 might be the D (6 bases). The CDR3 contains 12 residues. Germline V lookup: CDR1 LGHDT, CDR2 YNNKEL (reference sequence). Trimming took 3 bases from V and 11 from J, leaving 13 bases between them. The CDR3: CASSQARTAAFF. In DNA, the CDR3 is TGTGCCAGCAGCCAGGCACGGACAGCGGCTTTCTTT.

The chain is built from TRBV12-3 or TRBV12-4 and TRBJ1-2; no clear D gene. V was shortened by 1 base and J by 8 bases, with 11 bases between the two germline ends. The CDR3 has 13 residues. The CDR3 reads CASSLEWAGGYTF. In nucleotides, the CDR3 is TGTGCCAGCAGTTTAGAATGGGCCGGGGGCTACACCTTC.

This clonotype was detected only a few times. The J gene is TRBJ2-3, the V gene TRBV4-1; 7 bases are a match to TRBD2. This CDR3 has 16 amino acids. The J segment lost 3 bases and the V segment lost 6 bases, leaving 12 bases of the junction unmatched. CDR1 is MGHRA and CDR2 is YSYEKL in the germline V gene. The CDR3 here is CASSHIGRESTDTQYF. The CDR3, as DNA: TGCGCCAGCAGTCATATCGGGCGGGAGTCTACAGATACGCAGTATTTT.

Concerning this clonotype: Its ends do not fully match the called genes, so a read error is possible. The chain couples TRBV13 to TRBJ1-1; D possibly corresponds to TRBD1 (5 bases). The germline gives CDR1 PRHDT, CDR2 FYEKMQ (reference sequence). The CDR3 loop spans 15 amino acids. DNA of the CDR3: TGCGCCAGCAGCGGACGAGACAGCCTGAACACTGAAGCTTTCTTT. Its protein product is CASSGRDSLNTEAFF.

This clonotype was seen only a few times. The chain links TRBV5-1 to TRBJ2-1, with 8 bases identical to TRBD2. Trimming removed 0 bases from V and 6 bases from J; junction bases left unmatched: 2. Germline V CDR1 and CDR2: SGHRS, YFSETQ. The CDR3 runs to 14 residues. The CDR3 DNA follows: TGCGCCAGCAGCTTGGAACTAGCGGTCAATGAGCAGTTCTTC. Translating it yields CASSLELAVNEQFF.

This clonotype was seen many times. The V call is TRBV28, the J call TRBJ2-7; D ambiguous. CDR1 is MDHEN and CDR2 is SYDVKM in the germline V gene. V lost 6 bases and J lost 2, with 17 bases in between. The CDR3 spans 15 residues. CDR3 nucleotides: TGTGCCAGCAGGAGCCCAGGCGGCCCGACCTACGAGCAGTACTTC. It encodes CASRSPGGPTYEQYF.

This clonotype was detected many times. CDR3 sequence reads: CASSSGAHNEQFF. The CDR3 region has the DNA TGTGCCAGCAGCTCCGGGGCCCACAATGAGCAGTTCTTC. This chain links TRBV7-8 with TRBJ2-1; D might be TRBD1 or TRBD2, each matching 5 bases. The CDR3 is made up of 13 amino acids. Trimming left V 4 bases short and J 5 bases short, with 9 bases between. Germline V lookup: CDR1 SGHVS, CDR2 FQNEAQ.

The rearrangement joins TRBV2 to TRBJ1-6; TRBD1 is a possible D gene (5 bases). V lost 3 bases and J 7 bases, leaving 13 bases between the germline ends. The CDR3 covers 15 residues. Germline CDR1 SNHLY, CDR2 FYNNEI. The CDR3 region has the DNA TGTGCCAGCAGTGACCTTGGGGGGGGGAATTCACCCCTCCACTTT. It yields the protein CASSDLGGGNSPLHF. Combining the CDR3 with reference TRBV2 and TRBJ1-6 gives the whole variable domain EPEVTQTPSHQVTQMGQEVILRCVPISNHLYFYWYRQILGQKVEFLVSFYNNEISEKSEIFDDQFSVERPDGSNFTLKIRSTKLEDSAMYFCASSDLGGGNSPLHFGNGTRLTVT.

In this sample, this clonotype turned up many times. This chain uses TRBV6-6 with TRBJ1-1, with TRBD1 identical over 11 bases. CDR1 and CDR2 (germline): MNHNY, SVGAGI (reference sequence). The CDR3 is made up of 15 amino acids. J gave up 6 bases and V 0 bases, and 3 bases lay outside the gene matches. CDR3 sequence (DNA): TGTGCCAGCAGTTACTCGAGGACAGGGGGCTCTGAAGCTTTCTTT. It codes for CASSYSRTGGSEAFF.

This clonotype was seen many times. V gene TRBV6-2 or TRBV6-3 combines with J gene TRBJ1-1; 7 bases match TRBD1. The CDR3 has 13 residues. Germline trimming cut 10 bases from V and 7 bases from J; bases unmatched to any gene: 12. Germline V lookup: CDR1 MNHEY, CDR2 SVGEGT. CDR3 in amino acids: CATRTGQRGEAFF. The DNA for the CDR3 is TGTGCCACCCGGACGGGACAGCGCGGTGAAGCTTTCTTT.

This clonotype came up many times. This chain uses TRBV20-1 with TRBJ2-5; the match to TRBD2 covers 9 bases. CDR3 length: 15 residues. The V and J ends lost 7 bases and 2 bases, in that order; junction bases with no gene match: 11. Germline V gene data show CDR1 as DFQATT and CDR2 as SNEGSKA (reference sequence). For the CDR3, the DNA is TGCAGTGTAGATGGGGCTAGCGGGATTCAAGAGACCCAGTACTTC. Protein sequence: CSVDGASGIQETQYF.

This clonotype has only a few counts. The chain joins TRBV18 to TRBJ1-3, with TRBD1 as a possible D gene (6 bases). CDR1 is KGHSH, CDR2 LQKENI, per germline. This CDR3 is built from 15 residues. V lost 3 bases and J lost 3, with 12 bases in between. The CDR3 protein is CASSPTRDNGNTIYF. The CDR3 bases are TGTGCCAGCTCACCGACCCGGGACAATGGAAACACCATATATTTT.

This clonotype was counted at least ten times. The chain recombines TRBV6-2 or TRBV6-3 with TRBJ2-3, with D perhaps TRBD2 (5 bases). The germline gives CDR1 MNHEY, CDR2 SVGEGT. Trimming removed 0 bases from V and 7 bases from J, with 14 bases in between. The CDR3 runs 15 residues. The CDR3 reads CASSYSSAQVNTQYF. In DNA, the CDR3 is TGTGCCAGCAGTTACTCTAGCGCCCAAGTGAATACGCAGTATTTT.